This TCR beta chain comes out of a study of T cell clonality in common variable immunodeficiency. Each donor provided roughly 4.5 to 8 ml of heparinized whole blood. Study-level points and caveats: Shared TCRbeta clones were fewer between CVID subjects than controls.

The CDR3 sequence is 15 residues long. The V segment lost 3 bases and the J segment 3 bases; nucleotides outside the gene matches: 5. Germline values: CDR1 SNHLY, CDR2 FYNNEI. As to this clone: Its antigen is still unknown. The read ends 3 residues shy of where the CDR3 ends; the end is completed using the germline J gene.

Data came from immunoSEQ multiplex PCR; TCRdb stores just in-frame clones and leaves some out. Recorded here are tens of thousands of clones, none singletons. This sequence originates from a person aged 18 to 69 in good health. The sample consisted of peripheral blood mononuclear cells. This chain links TRBV2 with TRBJ1-5; 7 nucleotides agree with TRBD1. The CDR3 sequence is CASSDARGFNQPQHF. The part of the CDR3 DNA that was read is TGTGCCAGCAGTGATGCCAGGGGGTTCAATCAGCCC.